The present T cell receptor beta chain was sequenced within a study of glioma-infiltrating T cells after dendritic cell vaccination. Study summary: Monocyte-derived dendritic cells, cultured seven days with IL-4 and GM-CSF, were pulsed with autologous tumor lysate. Three intradermal dendritic cell vaccine injections were given every two weeks.

The CDR3 extends over 17 amino acids. The trim removed 3 bases at V and 3 bases at J, leaving 9 bases unmatched. CDR1 is MGHDK and CDR2 is SYGVNS in the germline V gene. Some clones are missing from TCRdb's copy, which holds only in-frame ones; the method was immunoSEQ multiplex PCR. The sample has 50,000 to 70,000 clones, 70% to 85% seen once; the top ten hold 15% to 19%. Study conclusions and caveats: Higher TCR clonality did not directly relate to longer survival.

Time point of the sample: after dendritic cell vaccination, including at tumor progression/relapse. Blood PBMC samples: pre-vaccination, two weeks post third vaccination, and at tumor progression. Points on this clone: Its antigen remains unknown.

The receptor was isolated from a human donor with glioblastoma. The V and J genes are TRBV25-1 and TRBJ1-2; 11 positions match TRBD1. The input for sequencing was blood, taken after dendritic cell vaccination. CDR3 sequence reads: CASSDPTGTGGHYGYTF. The CDR3 DNA reads TGTGCCAGCAGTGATCCTACCGGGACAGGGGGGCACTATGGCTACACCTTC.